This TCR beta chain was captured by sequencing in a study of cytomegalovirus exposure and HLA in healthy donors. Libraries were prepared by immunoSEQ multiplex PCR; TCRdb keeps only in-frame clonotypes and omits some of them. The sample includes over 150,000 clones, 75% to 90% seen only once; the top ten take 2% to 2.5%. This clone was detected many times. This same CDR3 is encoded by further DNA sequences in the sample. The source is a young woman in good health and CMV-seronegative. Specimen: PBMCs.

The CDR3 nucleotides read TGTGCCAGCAGTTACTCTGGGACTAGCGGCCAAGAGACCCAGTACTTC. Translating gives CASSYSGTSGQETQYF. This chain links TRBV6-5 with TRBJ2-5, with 11 bases aligning to TRBD2. The germline gives CDR1 MNHEY, CDR2 SVGAGI. V shed 0 bases and J 1 base; nucleotides not matched to a gene: 1. The CDR3 contains 16 residues.